The next 8 T cell receptor beta chains were all read from a single sample in a study of CDR3 diversity in severe acne. TCRdb passed the PCR reads through MiXCR, listing each CDR3 protein once. The sample has approximately 97,000 distinct CDR3 sequences; 51% are singletons. Sequencing was done on a sample of blood. Every receptor here comes from a male donor with acne.

The chain uses TRBV28 and TRBJ2-1; 11 nucleotides align to TRBD1. J lost 8 bases, V lost 6 bases, and 9 bases had no gene match. The CDR3 contains 15 residues. Germline CDR1 and CDR2: MDHEN and SYDVKM. CDR3 sequence: CASSPGQGARDEQFF. In DNA, the CDR3 is TGTGCCAGCAGCCCAGGACAGGGGGCTCGGGATGAGCAGTTCTTC.

This clonotype was detected a few times. Relative to the germline gene, one junction end is altered; a read error may explain this. V and J are TRBV20-1 and TRBJ2-5; D is perhaps TRBD2 (5 bases). CDR3 size: 14 residues. Germline loops: CDR1 DFQATT, CDR2 SNEGSKA (reference sequence). The CDR3 reads CSAPPEGGGEAQYF. CDR3 DNA sequence: TGCAGTGCCCCGCCCGAAGGAGGAGGAGAGGCCCAGTACTTC.

The rearrangement joins TRBV10-1 to TRBJ2-3; D is possibly TRBD2 (6 bases). Looked up from germline, CDR1 is WNHNN and CDR2 is SYGVQD (reference sequence). V lost 2 bases and J lost 6, with 15 bases in between. The CDR3 runs 15 residues. CDR3 sequence (DNA): TGCGCCAGCAGTGAGGGGACCTCGGCGGGGGATACGCAGTATTTT. Translating it yields CASSEGTSAGDTQYF.

The rearrangement links TRBV6-2 or TRBV6-3 to TRBJ2-2; TRBD1 or TRBD2 may be the D gene (6 bases each). Trimming removed 0 bases from V and 3 bases from J, with 20 bases in between. CDR3 length equals 19 residues. The germline CDR1 and CDR2 sequences are MNHEY and SVGEGT. CDR3 residues: CASSYSIHATGGYTGELFF. The CDR3, as DNA: TGTGCCAGCAGTTACTCAATACACGCGACAGGAGGGTACACCGGGGAGCTGTTTTTT.

The count of this clonotype is one. Compared with germline, one end of the junction differs, possibly owing to a read error. This chain links TRBV10-3 with TRBJ2-7; the D gene is possibly TRBD2 (5 bases). Germline V gene lookup returns CDR1 ENHRY and CDR2 SYGVKD. This CDR3 spans 16 amino acids. CDR3 nucleotides: TGTGCCAGCAGTTTAGCCCCTAGCCCAAACTCCTACGAGCAGTACTTC. This encodes CASSLAPSPNSYEQYF.

There are many counts of this clonotype. The genes are TRBV5-4 and TRBJ2-3, with D possibly matching TRBD2 (5 bases). The CDR3 totals 14 residues. CDR1 and CDR2 (germline): SGHNT, YYREEE (reference sequence). Trimming shortened V by 0 bases and J by 2 bases, and 7 bases separated the two germline ends. The CDR3 here is CASSLGGNTDTQYF. The CDR3 nucleotides read TGTGCCAGCAGCTTGGGAGGGAACACAGATACGCAGTATTTT.

In its sample, this clonotype was seen many times. The rearrangement joins TRBV24-1 to TRBJ2-1; D is perhaps TRBD1 (5 bases). CDR1 is KGHDR, CDR2 SFDVKD, per germline. The V end lost 3 bases, the J end lost 2 bases, and 7 bases lay between the germline ends. The CDR3 runs 14 residues. The DNA of the CDR3 is TGTGCCACCAGTGATGTGGGGCCCTACAATGAGCAGTTCTTC. The encoded protein is CATSDVGPYNEQFF.

The chain has TRBV11-1 and TRBJ2-5; tentatively, D is TRBD2 (5 bases). The germline V gene encodes CDR1 SGHAT and CDR2 FQDESV (reference sequence). V dropped 6 bases and J dropped 1 base, with 15 bases sitting between them. The CDR3 sequence is 15 residues long. The CDR3 region has the DNA TGTGCCAGCAGTGACCCGACACGGGGCCAAGAGACCCAGTACTTC. Translating gives CASSDPTRGQETQYF.